The sequence of this T cell receptor beta chain was determined in a study of OX40 agonist ivuxolimab in advanced cancers. At the level of the study: Ivuxolimab, an antibody that agonizes OX40 (CD134), was administered to the patients. Three individuals attained partial responses, comprising one hepatocellular carcinoma case and two cutaneous melanoma cases.

General study findings and limits: Fewer expanded clones were found on average in CD4+ than in CD8+ T cells.

This clone was seen a few times. What it binds is not known. Germline V CDR1 and CDR2: MDHEN, SYDVKM. J was trimmed by 7 bases and V by 3 bases; bases with no gene match: 10. The CDR3 length is 16 residues. Assay: immunoSEQ multiplex PCR; the TCRdb copy retains only in-frame clones and omits some. Of roughly 56,000 clones listed, roughly 82% are singletons. This receptor was taken from an adult with an advanced solid tumor such as melanoma, head and neck, liver or kidney cancer. The chain recombines TRBV28 with TRBJ1-5, with TRBD1 matching over 9 bases. Here the sequenced sample was CD4+ or CD8+ T cells sorted from blood, taken in a trial of the OX40 agonist ivuxolimab. CDR3 bases: TGTGCCAGCAGTTTTTCCCGGGGACAGGGTGGACAGCCCCAGCATTTT. Translated, it gives CASSFSRGQGGQPQHF.